The 20 T cell receptor beta chains below were found in one sample sequenced in a study of CD4 T cells in relation to SARS-CoV-2 and coronaviruses. Some clones are missing from TCRdb's copy, which holds only in-frame ones; the method was immunoSEQ multiplex PCR. The sample consists of 38,000 or so clones, around 83% of them appearing once. For these TCRs, the target antigens are not known. Material: naive CD4+ T cells from PBMCs, cultured in vitro. Subset of the sample: naive CD4+ T cells isolated by negative enrichment. The receptors were sampled from an adult with COVID-19.

The chain combines TRBV6-5 with TRBJ1-2, with D possibly being TRBD1 (5 bases). This CDR3 is built from 14 residues. Trimming pared 6 bases from V and 7 bases from J, leaving 18 bases between. The germline CDR1 and CDR2 sequences are MNHEY and SVGAGI. The CDR3 sequence: CASSQLGTPSGYTF. For the CDR3, the DNA is TGTGCCAGCAGCCAACTCGGGACTCCAAGTGGCTACACCTTC.

This clone came up a few times. The chain uses TRBV2 and TRBJ2-2; D unclear. The V end lost 7 bases, the J end lost 0 bases, and 12 bases lay between the germline ends. This CDR3 comprises 15 residues. Germline lookup yields CDR1 SNHLY and CDR2 FYNNEI. CDR3: CASTKEETNTGELFF. The CDR3 DNA reads TGTGCCAGCACTAAAGAGGAAACGAACACCGGGGAGCTGTTTTTT.

This clone was counted a single time. This chain connects TRBV2 to TRBJ2-7, with 10 positions matching TRBD2. Germline V gives CDR1 SNHLY, CDR2 FYNNEI. The junction had 12 bases not matched to a gene; V was cut back by 5 bases and J by 8 bases. The CDR3 spans 15 residues. CDR3 nucleotide sequence: TGTGCCAGCAGTCCTGGGACTAGCGTTGCAGGAAAGCAGTACTTC. This encodes CASSPGTSVAGKQYF.

The CDR3 loop reads CASSRDSRMYEQYF. CDR3 DNA sequence: TGTGCCAGCAGCCGGGACAGCAGAATGTACGAGCAGTACTTC. The J gene is TRBJ2-7, the V gene TRBV6-5; 7 positions match TRBD1. Germline lookup yields CDR1 MNHEY and CDR2 SVGAGI. The CDR3 totals 14 residues. After removal of 6 bases from V and 4 bases from J, the junction contained 9 bases not matched to a gene.

The rearrangement uses TRBV5-1 and TRBJ2-3, with unresolved D. CDR1 and CDR2 from the germline V gene are SGHRS and YFSETQ. This CDR3 is built from 14 residues. Deletions cut 2 bases from V and 6 bases from J, with 13 bases between. The CDR3 nucleotides are TGCGCCAGCAGCTTCCTAGTATCAGCTGATACGCAGTATTTT. Its translation: CASSFLVSADTQYF.

V gene TRBV7-2 combines with J gene TRBJ2-6, with unresolved D. Germline CDR1 reads SGHTA; CDR2 reads FQGNSA. With 0 bases removed from V and 4 bases from J, the gap between germline ends came to 28 bases. The CDR3 totals 22 residues. The CDR3 DNA follows: TGTGCCAGCAGCTTAGCTTTGGGTCAGTTACAAGCCTCGAATCGGGGGGCCAACGTCCTGACTTTC. This codes for CASSLALGQLQASNRGANVLTF.

This clone has only one observation. The chain recombines TRBV12-3 or TRBV12-4 with TRBJ2-7; D uncertain. This CDR3 is built from 12 residues. Trimming removed 2 bases at V and 3 bases at J, with 5 bases between. The CDR3 coding sequence is TGTGCCAGCAGTTTAACCAACTACGAGCAGTACTTC. Translating gives CASSLTNYEQYF.

The genes are TRBV13 and TRBJ1-3, with D perhaps TRBD1 (6 bases). Germline V gene data show CDR1 as PRHDT and CDR2 as FYEKMQ (reference sequence). The CDR3 is made up of 13 amino acids. V was shortened by 5 bases and J by 6 bases, with 11 bases between the two germline ends. The CDR3 loop reads CASSVDRLNTIYF. The CDR3 DNA is TGTGCCAGCAGCGTCGACAGGCTAAACACCATATATTTT.

The V and J genes are TRBV6-5 and TRBJ2-2; unclear D gene. Germline-derived CDR1 and CDR2 are MNHEY and SVGAGI. Trimming left V 6 bases short and J 3 bases short, with 5 bases between. The CDR3 loop spans 12 amino acids. CDR3 region: CASSRHTGELFF. The CDR3 DNA is TGTGCCAGCAGCCGACACACCGGGGAGCTGTTTTTT.

The genes are TRBV7-9 and TRBJ2-1; 8 nucleotides agree with TRBD2. Germline CDR1 is SEHNR and CDR2 is FQNEAQ (reference sequence). Trimming cost V 7 bases and J 0 bases; bases outside gene matches: 11. The CDR3 has 17 residues. CDR3 region: CASNKRSGVSSYNEQFF. The CDR3 coding sequence is TGTGCCAGCAACAAGCGTAGCGGGGTGAGCTCCTACAATGAGCAGTTCTTC.

The chain joins TRBV29-1 to TRBJ1-1, with a weak D call TRBD1 (5 bases). This CDR3 region has 14 residues. Germline V gene data show CDR1 as SQVTM and CDR2 as ANQGSEA. V shed 4 bases and J shed 0 bases, with 12 bases lying between them. CDR3 sequence (DNA): TGCAGCGTTGTCTTGGGGACCATGAACACTGAAGCTTTCTTT. Translated: CSVVLGTMNTEAFF.

V and J are TRBV7-9 and TRBJ1-6; D call uncertain. This CDR3 is built from 15 residues. V was pared by 4 bases and J by 6 bases, with 13 bases between. Looked up from germline, CDR1 is SEHNR and CDR2 is FQNEAQ (reference sequence). As DNA, the CDR3 is TGTGCCAGCAGCTGGGGTGGGCAGATTAATTCACCCCTCCACTTT. Its translation: CASSWGGQINSPLHF.

The chain employs TRBV27 and TRBJ2-7; D unresolved. The V end lost 8 bases, the J end lost 0 bases, and 8 bases lay between the germline ends. The germline V gene has CDR1 MNHEY and CDR2 SMNVEV (reference sequence). The CDR3 has 12 amino acids. The CDR3 DNA reads TGTGCCAGCCCCGAGAACTCCTACGAGCAGTACTTC. Translation: CASPENSYEQYF.

The chain recombines TRBV2 with TRBJ2-2; D gene ambiguous. This CDR3 region has 11 residues. CDR1 and CDR2 from the germline V gene are SNHLY and FYNNEI. V lost 7 bases and J 7 bases, leaving 7 bases between the germline ends. The CDR3 region has the DNA TGTGCCAGCACTTTCGTCGGGGAGCTGTTTTTT. It yields the protein CASTFVGELFF.

This chain links TRBV6-5 with TRBJ2-7, with 9 bases matching TRBD1. This CDR3 has 14 amino acids. The V segment lost 6 bases and the J segment 1 base; nucleotides outside the gene matches: 4. Germline CDR1 MNHEY, CDR2 SVGAGI. Here the CDR3 DNA reads TGTGCCAGCAGGAAGACAGGGGGATCCTACGAGCAGTACTTC. This translates into CASRKTGGSYEQYF.

This rearrangement joins TRBV3-1 (or the pseudogene TRBV3-2) to TRBJ1-1; D may be TRBD1 (6 bases). The CDR3 runs 13 residues. Trimming removed 4 bases at V and 3 bases at J, with 9 bases between. Per germline, CDR1 LGHDT and CDR2 YNNKEL (reference sequence). The CDR3 spells CASSPGQHTEAFF. CDR3 sequence (DNA): TGTGCCAGCAGCCCGGGACAACACACTGAAGCTTTCTTT.

The gene calls are TRBV5-4 and TRBJ2-4; tentatively, D is TRBD2 (7 bases). CDR3 length: 15 residues. Trimming pared 6 bases from V and 9 bases from J, leaving 22 bases between. Germline V CDR1 and CDR2: SGHNT, YYREEE (reference sequence). CDR3 protein: CASTPDGGRAGIQYF. The CDR3 nucleotides read TGTGCCAGCACCCCTGACGGGGGGCGGGCGGGCATTCAGTACTTC.

The chain combines TRBV29-1 with TRBJ2-3; 10 bases map to TRBD2. Germline loops: CDR1 SQVTM, CDR2 ANQGSEA. The junction had 12 bases not matched to a gene; V was cut back by 3 bases and J by 3 bases. The CDR3 length is 17 residues. CDR3 loop: CSVDPSGSFLGTDTQYF. In DNA form, the CDR3 reads TGCAGCGTTGACCCTAGCGGGAGTTTTTTGGGTACAGATACGCAGTATTTT.

The chain is built from TRBV5-1 and TRBJ2-1; D assignment may be TRBD1 or TRBD2 (5 bases each). CDR1 is SGHRS and CDR2 is YFSETQ in the germline V gene. V lost 8 bases and J 3 bases, leaving 18 bases between the germline ends. This CDR3 comprises 15 residues. CDR3 loop: CASSGGDVHYNEQFF. The CDR3 DNA follows: TGCGCCAGTAGTGGTGGGGACGTACACTACAATGAGCAGTTCTTC.

The V call is TRBV27, the J call TRBJ2-7; 7 positions match TRBD2. V trimming: 2 bases; J trimming: 2 bases; junction bases outside the gene matches: 6. The CDR3 sequence is 15 residues long. Germline loops: CDR1 MNHEY, CDR2 SMNVEV (reference sequence). This chain's CDR3 is CASSLEGGRTYEQYF. CDR3 DNA sequence: TGTGCCAGCAGTTTAGAGGGCGGGAGAACCTACGAGCAGTACTTC.